These T cell receptor beta chains were read from a single sample in a study of blood T cell repertoires in COVID-19. TCRdb's table, derived via immunoSEQ multiplex PCR, lists solely in-frame clones and lacks some. The sample holds 200,000 to 250,000 clones, around 89% seen once. The sample taken for sequencing was PBMCs or T cells enriched from blood (not recorded which). The origin of the receptors is a man aged 25-45 years who had been exposed to COVID-19. Each CDR3 is given with its conserved first and last residue. A D gene is named only where the DNA matches it firmly. The size of a clone is reported for some rows only, either as once, few or many, or as a class for expanded clones.

d_call,v_call,j_call,clone_size,cdr3_nt,cdr3_aa
-,TRBV4-1,TRBJ1-5,-,TGCGCCAGCAGGGAGGACGGTTATAGCAATCAGCCCCAGCATTTT,CASREDGYSNQPQHF
TRBD2,TRBV5-1,TRBJ2-3,-,TGCGCCAGCAGCTTGGTTAGCGGGGGAACAGATACGCAGTATTTT,CASSLVSGGTDTQYF
TRBD2,TRBV19,TRBJ2-2,-,TGTGCCAGTAGATTAGCGGGGGACACCGGGGAGCTGTTTTTT,CASRLAGDTGELFF
-,TRBV2,TRBJ1-6,-,TGTGCCAGCAGTGAAGCGCAGGGTTTTTCAGGTTCACCCCTCCACTTT,CASSEAQGFSGSPLHF
-,TRBV6-6,TRBJ1-5,-,TGTGCCAGCACCCTCGGGGGAAGCAATCAGCCCCAGCATTTT,CASTLGGSNQPQHF
-,TRBV13,TRBJ2-5,-,TGTGCCAGCAGCCAAGTCGGGACTCAGGAGACCCAGTACTTC,CASSQVGTQETQYF
-,TRBV2,TRBJ1-4,-,TGTGCCAGCAGAGATATCTCAGGAAAGGCTAATGAAAAACTGTTTTTT,CASRDISGKANEKLFF
-,TRBV30,TRBJ1-6,-,TGTGCCTGGAGTCGAGGCGGGGGTTCACCCCTCCACTTT,CAWSRGGGSPLHF
-,TRBV7-2,TRBJ1-5,-,TGTGCCAGCAGCTTAGCGATCGACAGGAGCAATCAGCCCCAGCATTTT,CASSLAIDRSNQPQHF
-,TRBV3-1/TRBV3-2,TRBJ1-4,-,TGTGCCAGCAGCCAAAGTTCCAGGGTGTCGACTAATGAAAAACTGTTTTTT,CASSQSSRVSTNEKLFF
TRBD1,TRBV5-1,TRBJ1-6,-,TGCGCCAGCAGCTTGGTAGCGGCAGGGGGCCCCGAAAATTCACCCCTCCACTTT,CASSLVAAGGPENSPLHF
TRBD2,TRBV7-9,TRBJ2-2,-,TGTGCCAGTCAGCCGGGACTAGCGTCAAGGGCCGGGGAGCTGTTTTTT,CASQPGLASRAGELFF
-,TRBV12-5,TRBJ1-5,-,TGTGCTAGTGGTTACGGGCCACAGGGGCCCCAGCATTTT,CASGYGPQGPQHF
-,TRBV7-9,TRBJ1-1,once,TGTGCCAGCAGCTTTGGGTCGGCTTACGGGGAAGCTTTCTTT,CASSFGSAYGEAFF
-,TRBV2,TRBJ1-2,-,TGTGCCAGCAGGTCAGAAAGCTATGGCTACACCTTC,CASRSESYGYTF
-,TRBV4-2,TRBJ1-2,-,TGTGCCAGCAGCCGCACGGTCCCCGGCTACACCTTC,CASSRTVPGYTF
TRBD2,TRBV4-3,TRBJ2-2,-,TGCGCCAGCAGCCAAGGGCTAGCGGGGGGGCTTGGTAGCACCGGGGAGCTGTTTTTT,CASSQGLAGGLGSTGELFF
TRBD2,TRBV5-1,TRBJ2-2,-,TGCGCCAGCAGCCTGGGGACTAGCGGGGGCACCGGGGAGCTGTTTTTT,CASSLGTSGGTGELFF
-,TRBV3-1/TRBV3-2,TRBJ1-2,-,TGTGCCAGCAGCCTTAACAGGGTAAACGGTGGCTACACCTTC,CASSLNRVNGGYTF
-,TRBV5-8,TRBJ1-6,-,TGTGCCAGCAGCCCCGGGACTGTAAATTCACCCCTCCACTTT,CASSPGTVNSPLHF
TRBD2,TRBV5-4,TRBJ2-1,-,TGTGCCAGCAGCGCCCTTAGCGGGGGCCCTTTAATGAATGAGCAGTTCTTC,CASSALSGGPLMNEQFF
-,TRBV4-2,TRBJ2-5,-,TGTGCCAGCAGCCCCACATTTACAGGGAATGGGGGAGAGACCCAGTACTTC,CASSPTFTGNGGETQYF
TRBD2,TRBV5-1,TRBJ2-2,-,TGCGCCAGCAGCTTGCAGGCGGGGGGCTACACCGGGGAGCTGTTTTTT,CASSLQAGGYTGELFF
TRBD1,TRBV4-1,TRBJ2-7,-,TGCGCCAGCAGCCAAGATGTCGGGACAGGGCAGTACGAGCAGTACTTC,CASSQDVGTGQYEQYF
-,TRBV6-5,TRBJ1-2,-,TGTGCCAGCAGTTATGGAGGCGGAGATTATGGCTACACCTTC,CASSYGGGDYGYTF
TRBD1,TRBV27,TRBJ2-7,-,TGTGCCAGCAGTTTCTCACAGGGGATCGCCTACGAGCAGTACTTC,CASSFSQGIAYEQYF
-,TRBV5-1,TRBJ1-2,-,TGCGCCAGCAGTCGTGACAGAAACTATGGCTACACCTTC,CASSRDRNYGYTF
TRBD2,TRBV4-2,TRBJ2-3,-,TGTGCCAGCAGCCAACAGGGAGCGGGGGCCAACGGAGATACGCAGTATTTT,CASSQQGAGANGDTQYF
-,TRBV19,TRBJ2-3,-,TGTGCCACCAAATGGGGGGATCTTAACACAGATACGCAGTATTTT,CATKWGDLNTDTQYF
TRBD1,TRBV4-1,TRBJ2-7,-,TGCGCCAGCAGCAGGGCAGGGGGAGCTCTCTACGAGCAGTACTTC,CASSRAGGALYEQYF
-,TRBV19,TRBJ1-2,-,TGTGCCAGTAGTATCCGTGAGGGCAGCTATGGCTACACCTTC,CASSIREGSYGYTF
TRBD2,TRBV9,TRBJ2-5,-,TGTGCCAGCAGCGTTAGCGGGGGGGGGACGTTAGAGACCCAGTACTTC,CASSVSGGGTLETQYF
-,TRBV5-1,TRBJ1-5,-,TGCGCCAGCAGCTCACAACCCGCCGAGCCCCAGCATTTT,CASSSQPAEPQHF
-,TRBV19,TRBJ2-7,-,TGTGCCAGTAGAGCCGCCACGTCGAACGAGCAGTACTTC,CASRAATSNEQYF
-,TRBV4-3,TRBJ2-1,-,TGCGCCAGCAGCCAACGGGGGTACGGAGTGGAGCAGTTCTTC,CASSQRGYGVEQFF
-,TRBV25-1,TRBJ2-5,-,TGTGCCAGCAGTGAATTGACCGGAGGAGAGACCCAGTACTTC,CASSELTGGETQYF
-,TRBV24-1,TRBJ2-3,-,TGTGCCACCAGTCCCTCCCCCGGCCGCGGCTTCACAGATACGCAGTATTTT,CATSPSPGRGFTDTQYF
-,TRBV5-4,TRBJ1-1,-,TGTGCCAGCAGCCTGCCAGGGGCGGGTTTGACTGAAGCTTTCTTT,CASSLPGAGLTEAFF
TRBD1,TRBV5-1,TRBJ1-4,-,TGCGCCAGCAGCAGGGACAGCCCGAATGAAAAACTGTTTTTT,CASSRDSPNEKLFF
TRBD1,TRBV2,TRBJ1-2,-,TGTGCCAGCAGTGAAAGACAGGGAATTTATGGCTACACCTTC,CASSERQGIYGYTF
TRBD1,TRBV7-6,TRBJ2-3,-,TGTGCCAGCAGCCAGACAGGGCAGACAGATACGCAGTATTTT,CASSQTGQTDTQYF
-,TRBV10-1,TRBJ2-3,-,TGCGCCAGCAGTGAGGCGGGCGGTACGCAGTATTTT,CASSEAGGTQYF
-,TRBV14,TRBJ1-1,-,TGTGCCAGCAGTCCGACAACTGCCACACACCTGGCTTTCTTT,CASSPTTATHLAFF
-,TRBV4-1,TRBJ2-7,once,TGCGCCAGCAGCCTGACCCCTAATCCGAGCCACAGCTACGAGCAGTACTTC,CASSLTPNPSHSYEQYF
-,TRBV6-5,TRBJ1-1,-,TGTGCCAGCAGTTCAACCCCGACAGTGAACACTGAAGCTTTCTTT,CASSSTPTVNTEAFF
-,TRBV6-2/TRBV6-3,TRBJ2-7,-,TGTGCCAGCAGCCCACTGTACGAGCAGTACTTC,CASSPLYEQYF
TRBD2,TRBV5-6,TRBJ2-5,-,TGTGCCAGCAGCTCTAGCGGGGGAAAAGAGACCCAGTACTTC,CASSSSGGKETQYF
TRBD1,TRBV6-5,TRBJ1-2,few,TGTGCCAGCAGCCGTCAGGGGGCGGGCTACACCTTC,CASSRQGAGYTF
-,TRBV2,TRBJ1-2,-,TGTGCCAGCAGTGACCGGAGAGGGACTAACTATGGCTACACCTTC,CASSDRRGTNYGYTF
-,TRBV6-6,TRBJ2-5,-,TGTGCCAGCAGTTACTCGATAGGGGTTGGGACCCAGTACTTC,CASSYSIGVGTQYF
TRBD1,TRBV12-5,TRBJ1-5,-,TGTGCTAGTGGTACCGAGGGGGCAGGGAATCAGCCCCAGCATTTT,CASGTEGAGNQPQHF
TRBD1,TRBV29-1,TRBJ1-2,-,TGCAGCGTTGAATTACTAGGGACAGGGGACTATGGCTACACCTTC,CSVELLGTGDYGYTF
-,TRBV29-1,TRBJ1-2,-,TGCAGCGTGGCACCGCGCCAGGGAAGCTTTGGCTACACCTTC,CSVAPRQGSFGYTF
TRBD1,TRBV2,TRBJ1-2,-,TGTGCCAGCAGTGAAGCGCTGACAGGGGTAGGCTACACCTTC,CASSEALTGVGYTF
-,TRBV9,TRBJ2-2,-,TGTGCCAGCGCCATTGGGGGGGCGTCGTCCGCCGGGGAGCTGTTTTTT,CASAIGGASSAGELFF
-,TRBV28,TRBJ1-2,-,TGTGCCAGCAGTCCCCCGTTGAGCTATGGCTACACCTTC,CASSPPLSYGYTF
TRBD1,TRBV7-9,TRBJ1-3,once,TGTGCCAGCAGCGCGACGATCGGGACAGGGGGCCCCACTGGAAACACCATATATTTT,CASSATIGTGGPTGNTIYF
TRBD2,TRBV7-2,TRBJ2-7,-,TGTGCCAGCAGCGGAAGCGGGGGCATCTCCTACGAGCAGTACTTC,CASSGSGGISYEQYF